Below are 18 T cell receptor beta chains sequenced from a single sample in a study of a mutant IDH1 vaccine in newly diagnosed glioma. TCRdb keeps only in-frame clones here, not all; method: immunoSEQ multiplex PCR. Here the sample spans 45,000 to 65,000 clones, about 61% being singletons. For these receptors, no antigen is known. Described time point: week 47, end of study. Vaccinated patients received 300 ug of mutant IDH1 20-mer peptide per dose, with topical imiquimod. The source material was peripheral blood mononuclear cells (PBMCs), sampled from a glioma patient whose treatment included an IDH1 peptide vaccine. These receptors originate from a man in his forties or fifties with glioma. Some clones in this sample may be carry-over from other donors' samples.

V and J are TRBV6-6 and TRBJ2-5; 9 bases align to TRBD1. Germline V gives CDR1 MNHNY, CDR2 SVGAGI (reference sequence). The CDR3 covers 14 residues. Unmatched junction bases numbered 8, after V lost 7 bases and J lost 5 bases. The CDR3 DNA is TGTGCCAGCACTCAAACAGGGGGCGATGAGACCCAGTACTTC. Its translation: CASTQTGGDETQYF.

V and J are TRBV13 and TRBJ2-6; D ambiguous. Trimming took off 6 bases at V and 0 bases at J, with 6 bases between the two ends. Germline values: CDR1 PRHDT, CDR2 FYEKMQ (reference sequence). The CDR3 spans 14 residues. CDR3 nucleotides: TGTGCCAGCAGGGTGGGCTCTGGGGCCAACGTCCTGACTTTC. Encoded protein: CASRVGSGANVLTF. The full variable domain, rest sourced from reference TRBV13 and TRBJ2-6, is AAGVIQSPRHLIKEKRETATLKCYPIPRHDTVYWYQQGPGQDPQFLISFYEKMQSDKGSIPDRFSAQQFSDYHSELNMSSLELGDSALYFCASRVGSGANVLTFGAGSRLTVL.

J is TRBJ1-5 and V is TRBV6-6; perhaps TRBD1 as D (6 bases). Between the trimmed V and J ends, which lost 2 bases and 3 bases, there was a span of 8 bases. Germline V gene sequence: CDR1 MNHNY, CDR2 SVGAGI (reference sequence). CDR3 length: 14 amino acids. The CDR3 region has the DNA TGTGCCAGCAGTTACGGACAGAACAATCAGCCCCAGCATTTT. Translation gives CASSYGQNNQPQHF.

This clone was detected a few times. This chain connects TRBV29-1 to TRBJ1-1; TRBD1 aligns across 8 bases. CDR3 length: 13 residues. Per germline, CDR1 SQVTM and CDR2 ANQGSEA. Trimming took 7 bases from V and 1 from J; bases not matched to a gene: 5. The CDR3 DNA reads TGCAGCGCAGACGGGACAGGGAACACTGAAGCTTTCTTT. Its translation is CSADGTGNTEAFF.

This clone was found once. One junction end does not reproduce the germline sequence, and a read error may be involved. This chain's CDR3 is CANPSNRAPSNF. DNA for the CDR3: TGTGCCAACCCATCCAACAGGGCCCCTTCGAACTTT. This chain links TRBV5-3 with TRBJ1-6; weak D call: TRBD1 (6 bases). TRBV5-3 is filed as an ORF, its function uncertain. This CDR3 comprises 12 residues.

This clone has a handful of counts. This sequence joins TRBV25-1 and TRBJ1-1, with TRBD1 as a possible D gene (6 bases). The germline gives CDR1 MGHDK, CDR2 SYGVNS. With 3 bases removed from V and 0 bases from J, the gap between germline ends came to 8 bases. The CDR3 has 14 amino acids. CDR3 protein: CASSEAGVNTEAFF. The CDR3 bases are TGTGCCAGCAGTGAGGCAGGGGTGAACACTGAAGCTTTCTTT.

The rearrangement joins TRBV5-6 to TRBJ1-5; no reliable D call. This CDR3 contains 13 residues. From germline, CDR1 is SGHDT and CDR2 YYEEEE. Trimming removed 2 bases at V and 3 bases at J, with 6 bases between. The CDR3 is CASSLQFNQPQHF. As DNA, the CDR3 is TGTGCCAGCAGCTTACAGTTCAATCAGCCCCAGCATTTT.

The CDR3 reads CASSYPDMGTYEQYF. In DNA form, the CDR3 reads TGTGCCAGCAGTTACCCTGATATGGGTACCTACGAGCAGTACTTC. The V call is TRBV6-6, the J call TRBJ2-7; D uncertain. Trimming left V 2 bases short and J 2 bases short, with 13 bases between. The germline CDR1 and CDR2 sequences are MNHNY and SVGAGI (reference sequence). The CDR3 runs 15 residues.

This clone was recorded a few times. CDR3: CASSELGLAGNTGELFF. DNA of the CDR3: TGTGCCAGCAGTGAACTAGGACTAGCGGGGAACACCGGGGAGCTGTTTTTT. This chain connects TRBV2 to TRBJ2-2, with 11 positions matching TRBD2. CDR1 is SNHLY, CDR2 FYNNEI, per germline. This CDR3 contains 17 residues. J lost 1 base, V lost 2 bases, and 3 bases had no gene match.

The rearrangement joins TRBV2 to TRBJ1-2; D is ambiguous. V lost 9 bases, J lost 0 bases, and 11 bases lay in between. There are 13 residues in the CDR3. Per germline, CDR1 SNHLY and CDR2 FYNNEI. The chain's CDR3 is CASTLYPNYGYTF. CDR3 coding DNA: TGTGCCAGTACATTGTACCCTAACTATGGCTACACCTTC.

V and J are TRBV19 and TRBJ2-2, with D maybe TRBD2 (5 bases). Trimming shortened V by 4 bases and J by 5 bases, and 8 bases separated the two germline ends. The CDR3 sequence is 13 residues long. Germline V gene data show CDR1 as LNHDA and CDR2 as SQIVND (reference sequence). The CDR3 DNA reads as TGTGCCAGTAGTAGAGCGGCAACCGGGGAGCTGTTTTTT. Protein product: CASSRAATGELFF.

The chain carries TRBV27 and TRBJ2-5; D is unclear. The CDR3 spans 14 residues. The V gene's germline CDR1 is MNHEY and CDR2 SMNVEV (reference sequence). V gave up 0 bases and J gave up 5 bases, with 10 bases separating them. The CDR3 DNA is TGTGCCAGCAGTTTATCAGGCAGTAGGGAGACCCAGTACTTC. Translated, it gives CASSLSGSRETQYF.

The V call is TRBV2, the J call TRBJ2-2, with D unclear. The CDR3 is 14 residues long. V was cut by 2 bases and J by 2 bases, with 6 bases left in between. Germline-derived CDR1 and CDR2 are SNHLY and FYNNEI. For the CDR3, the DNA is TGTGCCAGCAGTGAATTTGTAAACACCGGGGAGCTGTTTTTT. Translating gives CASSEFVNTGELFF.

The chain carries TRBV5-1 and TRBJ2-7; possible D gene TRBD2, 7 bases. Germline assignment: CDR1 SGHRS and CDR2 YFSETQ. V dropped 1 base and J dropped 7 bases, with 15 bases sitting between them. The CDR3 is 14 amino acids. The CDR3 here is CASSLWGGTGEQYF. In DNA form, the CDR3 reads TGCGCCAGCAGCTTGTGGGGGGGCACTGGGGAGCAGTACTTC.

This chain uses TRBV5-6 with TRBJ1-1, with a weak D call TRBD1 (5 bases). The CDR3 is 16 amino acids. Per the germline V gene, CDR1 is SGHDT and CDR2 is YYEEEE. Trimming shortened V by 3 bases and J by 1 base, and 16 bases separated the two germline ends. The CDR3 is CASSSWGFVGNTEAFF. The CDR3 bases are TGTGCCAGCAGCTCGTGGGGGTTTGTGGGGAACACTGAAGCTTTCTTT.

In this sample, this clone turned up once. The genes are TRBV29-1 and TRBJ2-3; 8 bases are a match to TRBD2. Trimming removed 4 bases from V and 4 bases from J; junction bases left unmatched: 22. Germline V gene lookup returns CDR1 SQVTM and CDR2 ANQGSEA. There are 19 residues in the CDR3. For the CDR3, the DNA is TGCAGCGTTGGGGGGAGGTTTGGCTCAGGGCGGGGGGTCGCAGATACGCAGTATTTT. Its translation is CSVGGRFGSGRGVADTQYF.

This CDR3 reads CASSWGTVSNQPQHF. In DNA form, the CDR3 reads TGTGCCAGCAGTTGGGGGACAGTTAGCAATCAGCCCCAGCATTTT. J is TRBJ1-5 and V is TRBV7-8; TRBD1 aligns across 7 bases. Germline values: CDR1 SGHVS, CDR2 FQNEAQ. Trimming removed 6 bases from V and 0 bases from J; junction bases left unmatched: 5. This CDR3 is 15 amino acids long.

CDR3 loop: CASSSRDSYEQYF. CDR3 coding DNA: TGTGCCAGCAGCTCCCGGGACAGCTACGAGCAGTACTTC. The chain joins TRBV7-8 to TRBJ2-7; 7 bases align to TRBD1. Losses at the gene ends were 4 bases for V and 3 bases for J; bases not matched to a gene: 3. The V gene's germline CDR1 is SGHVS and CDR2 FQNEAQ. The CDR3 covers 13 residues.